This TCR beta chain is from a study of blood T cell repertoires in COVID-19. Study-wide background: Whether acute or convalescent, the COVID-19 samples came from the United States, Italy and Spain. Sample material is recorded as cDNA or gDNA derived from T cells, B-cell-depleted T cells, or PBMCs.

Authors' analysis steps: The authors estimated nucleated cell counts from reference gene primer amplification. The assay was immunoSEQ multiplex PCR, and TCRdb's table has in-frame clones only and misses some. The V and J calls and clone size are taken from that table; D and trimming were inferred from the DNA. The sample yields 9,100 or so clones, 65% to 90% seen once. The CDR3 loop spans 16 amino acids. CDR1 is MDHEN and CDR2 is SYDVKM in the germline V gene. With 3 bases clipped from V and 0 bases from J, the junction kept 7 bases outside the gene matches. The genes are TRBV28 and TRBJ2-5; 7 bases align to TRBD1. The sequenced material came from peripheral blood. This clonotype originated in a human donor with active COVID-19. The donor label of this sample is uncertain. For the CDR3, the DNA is TGTGCCAGCAGTTTCCGACAGGGTCCCTACCAAGAGACCCAGTACTTC. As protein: CASSFRQGPYQETQYF.